Each of the 29 T cell receptor beta chains below was sequenced from the same sample in a study of blood T cell repertoires in COVID-19. Assay: immunoSEQ multiplex PCR; the TCRdb copy retains only in-frame clones and omits some. The sample shows roughly 260,000 clones, roughly 84% of them seen only once. The specimen sequenced was peripheral blood. The receptors derive from a woman between 18 and 29 years old with acute or convalescent COVID-19.

There are a few counts of this clone. The gene calls are TRBV29-1 and TRBJ1-6, with a tentative D call TRBD1 (6 bases). The CDR3 is made up of 15 amino acids. Germline CDR1 reads SQVTM; CDR2 reads ANQGSEA. V shed 6 bases and J shed 6 bases, with 18 bases lying between them. The CDR3 spells CSVKTTGTSNSPLHF. The CDR3 nucleotides are TGCAGCGTCAAGACTACCGGGACAAGTAATTCACCCCTCCACTTT.

Note on this clone: The same CDR3 can be traced to other DNA sequences in this sample. As DNA, the CDR3 is TGTGCCACCAGCAGAGAAGGGGGCACTGAAGCTTTCTTT. This codes for CATSREGGTEAFF. The chain uses TRBV15 and TRBJ1-1, with D possibly TRBD1 on 6 matching bases. V shed 0 bases and J shed 4 bases, with 6 bases lying between them. The CDR3 length is 13 residues. The germline V gene has CDR1 LNHNV and CDR2 YYDKDF (reference sequence).

The chain uses TRBV18 and TRBJ1-6; TRBD1 matches 9 bases. Trimming at V came to 4 bases and at J to 10 bases, leaving 11 bases not matched to a gene. Germline V gene lookup returns CDR1 KGHSH and CDR2 LQKENI. The CDR3 length is 16 residues. The CDR3: CASSLGTGQGISPLHF. The CDR3 nucleotides are TGTGCCAGCTCACTAGGGACGGGACAGGGAATATCACCCCTCCACTTT.

This clone was counted many times. This CDR3 is also generated by other DNA sequences in the sample. This chain joins TRBV11-2 and TRBJ2-1; TRBD2 matches 10 bases. J was trimmed by 4 bases and V by 1 base; bases with no gene match: 10. The germline CDR1 and CDR2 sequences are SGHAT and FQNNGV. The CDR3 consists of 18 residues. The CDR3 DNA reads as TGTGCCAGCAGCTTAGCCATCAGCGGGAGGGTCCTTTACAATGAGCAGTTCTTC. This translates into CASSLAISGRVLYNEQFF.

This clone was recorded once. The chain recombines TRBV24-1 with TRBJ2-1; tentative D call: TRBD1 (5 bases). The CDR3 is 16 amino acids. Germline V CDR1 and CDR2: KGHDR, SFDVKD. V lost 3 bases to trimming and J lost 3 bases, with 14 bases between them. The CDR3 nucleotides read TGTGCCACCAGTGATACGCAGGGTCCCCTCTACAATGAGCAGTTCTTC. The encoded protein is CATSDTQGPLYNEQFF.

This chain links TRBV7-2 with TRBJ2-7, with D possibly being TRBD2 (5 bases). The germline V gene encodes CDR1 SGHTA and CDR2 FQGNSA. This CDR3 comprises 17 residues. Trimming left V 1 base short and J 4 bases short, with 20 bases between. The CDR3 coding sequence is TGTGCCAGCAGCTTAGAACCCCGTCGGGATTCAGATTACGAGCAGTACTTC. This sequence encodes CASSLEPRRDSDYEQYF. The variable domain in full, completed from reference TRBV7-2 and TRBJ2-7, reads GAGVSQSPSNKVTEKGKDVELRCDPISGHTALYWYRQSLGQGLEFLIYFQGNSAPDKSGLPSDRFSAERTGGSVSTLTIQRTQQEDSAVYLCASSLEPRRDSDYEQYFGPGTRLTVT.

This chain links TRBV19 with TRBJ1-5; D remains unclear. This CDR3 region has 13 residues. CDR1 LNHDA and CDR2 SQIVND come from the germline V gene (reference sequence). V gave up 5 bases and J gave up 6 bases, with 11 bases separating them. The CDR3 protein is CASSWGGGQPQHF. In nucleotides, the CDR3 is TGTGCCAGTAGTTGGGGAGGCGGTCAGCCCCAGCATTTT. Filled out from reference TRBV19 and TRBJ1-5, the complete variable domain reads DGGITQSPKYLFRKEGQNVTLSCEQNLNHDAMYWYRQDPGQGLRLIYYSQIVNDFQKGDIAEGYSVSREKKESFPLTVTSAQKNPTAFYLCASSWGGGQPQHFGDGTRLSIL.

The chain recombines TRBV10-2 with TRBJ2-5; TRBD2 matches 9 bases. This CDR3 has 16 residues. Germline V gives CDR1 WSHSY, CDR2 SAAADI. V gave up 1 base and J gave up 2 bases; unmatched junction bases: 5. In DNA form, the CDR3 reads TGCGCCAGCAGTGAGTTTTTAGCGGGAGTACAAGAGACCCAGTACTTC. This translates into CASSEFLAGVQETQYF.

This clone has just one count. J is TRBJ2-7 and V is TRBV11-2, with D perhaps TRBD2 (6 bases). Trimming left V 4 bases short and J 5 bases short, with 18 bases between. CDR1 SGHAT and CDR2 FQNNGV come from the germline V gene. The CDR3 contains 15 residues. The CDR3 loop is CASSSGDWLEDEQYF. The CDR3 coding sequence is TGTGCCAGCAGCTCCGGGGACTGGCTTGAGGACGAGCAGTACTTC.

The chain combines TRBV10-1 with TRBJ2-2; D is possibly TRBD1 (5 bases). The CDR3 sequence is 14 residues long. CDR1 is WNHNN, CDR2 SYGVQD, per germline (reference sequence). V was pared by 3 bases and J by 6 bases, with 11 bases between. As DNA, the CDR3 is TGCGCCAGCAGTGAAAATTTCAGGGCCGGGGAGCTGTTTTTT. Encoded protein: CASSENFRAGELFF.

The chain recombines TRBV4-1 with TRBJ1-2; possible D gene TRBD1, 5 bases. The germline V and J ends were trimmed by 0 bases and 4 bases, with 12 bases remaining between them. The CDR3 extends over 15 amino acids. The germline CDR1 and CDR2 sequences are MGHRA and YSYEKL. The CDR3 is CASSQEPGVGYGYTF. The CDR3 coding sequence is TGCGCCAGCAGCCAAGAACCGGGGGTGGGCTATGGCTACACCTTC.

This chain links TRBV10-2 with TRBJ1-2; D may be TRBD1 (6 bases). The V and J ends lost 4 bases and 0 bases respectively, with 12 bases between them. Germline loops: CDR1 WSHSY, CDR2 SAAADI. This CDR3 comprises 15 residues. The DNA for the CDR3 is TGCGCCAGCAGTGCAACCAGGACAGCTAACTATGGCTACACCTTC. It specifies CASSATRTANYGYTF.

This rearrangement joins TRBV7-2 to TRBJ1-5; D remains ambiguous. The CDR3 runs to 16 residues. CDR1 and CDR2 from the germline V gene are SGHTA and FQGNSA. The V and J ends lost 0 bases and 6 bases respectively, with 15 bases between them. CDR3 sequence (DNA): TGTGCCAGCAGCTTAGCGAGCCAGGTTTCGATTCAGCCCCAGCATTTT. Translating gives CASSLASQVSIQPQHF.

The rearrangement uses TRBV4-3 and TRBJ1-1, with TRBD1 as a possible D gene (5 bases). V was clipped by 0 bases and J by 0 bases, with 11 bases between them. Germline CDR1 and CDR2: LGHNA and YSLEER. There are 16 residues in the CDR3. The CDR3 DNA is TGCGCCAGCAGCCAAGATGTGGGGACTCTGAACACTGAAGCTTTCTTT. This codes for CASSQDVGTLNTEAFF.

The chain joins TRBV6-5 to TRBJ1-4, with 7 bases fitting TRBD1. The germline CDR1 and CDR2 sequences are MNHEY and SVGAGI. The V gene end was trimmed by 4 bases and the J gene end by 4 bases; junction bases not matched to a gene: 3. This CDR3 comprises 14 residues. The CDR3 here is CASSWSGGNEKLFF. CDR3 sequence (DNA): TGTGCCAGCAGTTGGTCAGGGGGTAATGAAAAACTGTTTTTT.

The chain recombines TRBV19 with TRBJ2-1; 7 bases fit TRBD1. This CDR3 is built from 16 residues. Germline trimming cut 5 bases from V and 7 bases from J; bases unmatched to any gene: 14. CDR1 is LNHDA and CDR2 is SQIVND in the germline V gene (reference sequence). The CDR3 region is CASSSFTGVGGNEQFF. The CDR3 coding sequence is TGTGCCAGTAGTTCGTTTACAGGGGTGGGTGGGAATGAGCAGTTCTTC.

This chain connects TRBV21-1 to TRBJ2-5; the listed D gene, TRBD2, was not tested against the DNA. TRBV21-1 is assigned pseudogene status. CDR3 length: 14 amino acids. The CDR3 DNA sequence: TGTGCCAGCAGTAAGACAAGGGAGCAAGAGACCCAGTACTTC. It yields the protein CASSKTREQETQYF.

This chain uses TRBV5-6 with TRBJ1-1, with TRBD1 as a possible D gene (5 bases). Trimming removed 0 bases at V and 9 bases at J, with 12 bases between. Germline loops: CDR1 SGHDT, CDR2 YYEEEE. The CDR3 consists of 13 residues. CDR3 coding DNA: TGTGCCAGCAGCTTGGTAGGGGCAGACAAAGCTTTCTTT. It translates to CASSLVGADKAFF. Together with reference TRBV5-6 and TRBJ1-1, the CDR3 gives the full variable domain: DAGVTQSPTHLIKTRGQQVTLRCSPKSGHDTVSWYQQALGQGPQFIFQYYEEEERQRGNFPDRFSGHQFPNYSSELNVNALLLGDSALYLCASSLVGADKAFFGQGTRLTVV.

Here the CDR3 DNA reads TGTGCCAGCAGCTTAATAGGTCAGACAAGCTCCTACAATGAGCAGTTCTTC. This encodes CASSLIGQTSSYNEQFF. The genes are TRBV7-3 and TRBJ2-1; no firm D call. The germline V gene encodes CDR1 SGHTA and CDR2 FQGTGA. This CDR3 has 17 residues. V was cut by 1 base and J by 0 bases, with 13 bases left in between.

This clone was seen just once. The CDR3 reads CASSRTGLAGVGADTQYF. CDR3 nucleotide sequence: TGCGCCAGCAGCCGAACCGGACTAGCGGGAGTGGGAGCAGATACGCAGTATTTT. V is TRBV4-3 and J is TRBJ2-3; 13 positions match TRBD2. V shed 4 bases and J 4 bases; nucleotides not matched to a gene: 11. Germline CDR1 reads LGHNA; CDR2 reads YSLEER. This CDR3 contains 18 residues.

The chain couples TRBV7-3 to TRBJ2-1, with a weak D call TRBD2 (6 bases). Germline values: CDR1 SGHTA, CDR2 FQGTGA. CDR3 size: 16 residues. The ends were cut back, 5 bases at V and 3 bases at J, with 17 bases in the middle. The CDR3: CASSPQTRTLYNEQFF. Written as DNA, the CDR3 is TGTGCCAGCAGCCCTCAGACTAGGACCCTCTACAATGAGCAGTTCTTC.

Worth noting for this clone: One end of the junction varies from germline; a read error may be responsible. The chain joins TRBV7-7 to TRBJ1-6; 8 bases agree with TRBD1. Germline V gene sequence: CDR1 SSHAT, CDR2 FNYEAQ (reference sequence). The CDR3 has 13 residues. CDR3 in DNA: TGTGCTAGCAGCAAGGACAGGGAACATAAGCTCCACTTT. Translating it yields CASSKDREHKLHF.

V usage is TRBV29-1 and J usage is TRBJ2-1, with a possible D match to TRBD2 (5 bases). V was clipped by 7 bases and J by 7 bases, with 20 bases between them. Germline V gives CDR1 SQVTM, CDR2 ANQGSEA. The CDR3 is made up of 14 amino acids. CDR3 nucleotide sequence: TGCAGCGCCAGAAATCGGGAAGCACCTAATGAGCAGTTCTTC. It specifies CSARNREAPNEQFF.

The V gene is TRBV28, the J gene TRBJ1-1; D possibly corresponds to TRBD1 (6 bases). V dropped 5 bases and J dropped 7 bases, with 11 bases sitting between them. Per germline, CDR1 MDHEN and CDR2 SYDVKM. CDR3 length: 12 amino acids. The CDR3 sequence is CASSTQGIEAFF. The CDR3 DNA is TGTGCCAGCAGTACACAGGGAATTGAAGCTTTCTTT.

The J gene is TRBJ1-2, the V gene TRBV28, with D possibly matching TRBD1 (5 bases). Germline values: CDR1 MDHEN, CDR2 SYDVKM. The length of the CDR3 is 14 residues. Trimming pared 1 base from V and 11 bases from J, leaving 17 bases between. CDR3 region: CASSLSAREVTYTF. In DNA, the CDR3 is TGTGCCAGCAGTTTATCGGCCAGGGAGGTAACATACACCTTC.

J is TRBJ2-7 and V is TRBV10-1; 8 positions agree with TRBD1. The ends lost 2 bases at V and 3 bases at J; junction bases unmatched: 6. The CDR3 contains 15 residues. CDR1 WNHNN and CDR2 SYGVQD come from the germline V gene (reference sequence). The CDR3 sequence is CASSELGTGIYEQYF. CDR3 nucleotide sequence: TGCGCCAGCAGTGAGCTCGGGACAGGAATCTACGAGCAGTACTTC.

The V call is TRBV6-1, the J call TRBJ1-5; a possible D gene is TRBD1 (6 bases). V was shortened by 2 bases and J by 0 bases, with 17 bases between the two germline ends. The CDR3 runs to 18 residues. Germline assignment: CDR1 MNHNS and CDR2 SASEGT. CDR3: CASSESLQGKSSNQPQHF. CDR3 sequence (DNA): TGTGCCAGCAGTGAATCCCTCCAGGGGAAATCTAGCAATCAGCCCCAGCATTTT.

The rearrangement uses TRBV21-1 and TRBJ2-5; the tabulated D call, TRBD2, remains unverified against the DNA. TRBV21-1 is noted as a pseudogene. The CDR3 is 15 amino acids. In DNA, the CDR3 is TGTGCCAGCATCCGACTAGCGGGATGTCCAGGGACCCAGTACTTC. Its translation is CASIRLAGCPGTQYF.

The gene calls are TRBV19 and TRBJ1-5, with 8 positions matching TRBD1. Germline trimming cut 9 bases from V and 7 bases from J; bases unmatched to any gene: 14. The CDR3 has 15 amino acids. Germline V lookup: CDR1 LNHDA, CDR2 SQIVND (reference sequence). The CDR3 region has the DNA TGTGCCAGCACCTCCCAGGGGGCCCGCGGGCAGCCCCAGCATTTT. As protein: CASTSQGARGQPQHF.